The clone carrying this T cell receptor beta chain occurred once. This specimen belongs to a study of blood T cell repertoires in COVID-19. Overall study context: Specimens from acute and convalescent COVID-19 originated in the United States, Italy and Spain. In each case, the material was cDNA or gDNA derived from T cells, B-cell-depleted T cells, or PBMCs.

Original handling: The authors estimated nucleated cell counts from reference gene primer amplification. Libraries were prepared by immunoSEQ multiplex PCR; TCRdb keeps only in-frame clonotypes and omits some of them. For V, J and clone size, that table is used; D and trimming come from the DNA. This table holds approximately 72,000 clones, roughly nine tenths found once. This CDR3 comprises 17 residues. Germline CDR1 and CDR2: SGHRS and YFSETQ. Trimming cost V 0 bases and J 6 bases; bases outside gene matches: 12. The TCR comes from a woman aged 55-69 years with acute or convalescent COVID-19. Sample: peripheral blood. This chain uses TRBV5-1 with TRBJ2-1; 7 bases are a match to TRBD1. The CDR3 bases are TGCGCCAGCAGCTTGGGGCACAGGGACAGCCTAATCAATGAGCAGTTCTTC. It encodes CASSLGHRDSLINEQFF. Variable domain in full (rest from reference TRBV5-1 and TRBJ2-1): KAGVTQTPRYLIKTRGQQVTLSCSPISGHRSVSWYQQTPGQGLQFLFEYFSETQRNKGNFPGRFSGRQFSNSRSEMNVSTLELGDSALYLCASSLGHRDSLINEQFFGPGTRLTVL.